The sample holds a few counts of the clone carrying this T cell receptor beta chain. What it recognizes is unknown. With template switching, a universal primer site was added, and the cDNA carried unique molecular identifiers. TCRdb analysed the 5' RACE reads with MiXCR anew, one entry per CDR3 protein. The data show hundreds of thousands of distinct CDR3 sequences, with approximately 22% seen just once and approximately 4.3% held by the top ten. With 2 bases clipped from V and 5 bases from J, the junction kept 10 bases outside the gene matches. CDR1 and CDR2 from the germline V gene are SGHRS and YFSETQ. The CDR3 is made up of 16 amino acids. The data belong to a study of identical twins. Study-wide results and limits: Clonotypes of the beta chain that were abundant in cord blood carried fewer insertions (memory repertoires showed none).

The sample also formed part of further work on T cells expressing NK-cell markers. That report notes: Sequencing of TCR beta repertoires drew on sorted CD3+CD56+NKG2C+, CD3+CD56+NKG2C- and CD3+CD56-NKG2C+ T cells. More than 5 donors carried dominant NKG2C+ clonotypes that made up 1.0-7.0% of their CD8+ T cells.

Sequenced sample: PBMCs. The chain has TRBV5-1 and TRBJ2-5, with 9 nucleotides matching TRBD1. This sequence originates from a woman between 18 and 30 years old in good health. The CDR3 DNA follows: TGCGCCAGCAGCTTCGGGACAGGGCGGTCGGGGGAGACCCAGTACTTC. It yields the protein CASSFGTGRSGETQYF.